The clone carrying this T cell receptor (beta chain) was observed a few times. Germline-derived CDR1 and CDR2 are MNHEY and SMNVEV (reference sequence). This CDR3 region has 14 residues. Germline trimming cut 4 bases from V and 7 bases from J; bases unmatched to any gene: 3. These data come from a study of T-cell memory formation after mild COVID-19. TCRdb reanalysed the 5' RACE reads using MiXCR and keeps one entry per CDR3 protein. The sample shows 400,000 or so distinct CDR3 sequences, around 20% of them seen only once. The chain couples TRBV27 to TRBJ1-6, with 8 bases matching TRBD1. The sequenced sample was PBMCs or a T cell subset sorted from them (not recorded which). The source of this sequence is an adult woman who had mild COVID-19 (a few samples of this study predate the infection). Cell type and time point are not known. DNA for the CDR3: TGTGCCAGCAGTTCGAGGACAGGGAATTCACCCCTCCACTTT. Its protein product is CASSSRTGNSPLHF.